What follows are 28 T cell receptor beta chains derived from one specimen sequenced in a study of CD8+CD57+ T cells in acquired aplastic anemia. Patients picked for sequencing had shown CD8+CD57+ cell expansion detected by flow cytometry. For CDR3 and TCR beta VDJ profiling, genomic DNA was the template used. MiXCR, run by TCRdb on the reads, gives a single entry per CDR3 protein. This sample carries roughly 170,000 distinct CDR3 sequences, approximately 48% of them seen once, and the ten largest clones take 10% to 15%. Material: sorted CD4+, CD8+, or CD8+CD57+ T cells (not recorded which) from PBMCs. The receptors were sampled from a human donor with aplastic anemia.

This clonotype was observed once. CDR3 DNA sequence: TGTGCCAGCAGTTCCCAGAGGGCAGATACGCAGTATTTT. Amino acids: CASSSQRADTQYF. The chain has TRBV6-5 and TRBJ2-3; weak D call: TRBD2 (5 bases). The V and J ends lost 4 bases and 4 bases respectively, with 9 bases between them. This CDR3 is 13 amino acids long. CDR1 is MNHEY, CDR2 SVGAGI, per germline.

V and J are TRBV10-3 and TRBJ2-2; 13 bases line up with TRBD2. There are 17 residues in the CDR3. Trimming at V came to 4 bases and at J to 2 bases, leaving 4 bases not matched to a gene. Germline CDR1 is ENHRY and CDR2 is SYGVKD. CDR3: CAISGTSGGGNTGELFF. The CDR3 bases are TGTGCCATCAGTGGGACTAGCGGGGGAGGCAACACCGGGGAGCTGTTTTTT.

This clonotype was seen at least ten times. V is TRBV4-1 and J is TRBJ1-1; possible D gene TRBD1, 6 bases. This CDR3 is 14 amino acids long. Per the germline V gene, CDR1 is MGHRA and CDR2 is YSYEKL. Trimming shortened V by 6 bases and J by 0 bases, and 11 bases separated the two germline ends. In nucleotides, the CDR3 is TGCGCCAGCAGGGGGGCGACGGTGAACACTGAAGCTTTCTTT. This gives the protein CASRGATVNTEAFF.

V is TRBV24-1 and J is TRBJ2-1, with no clear D. Germline V gives CDR1 KGHDR, CDR2 SFDVKD. The length of the CDR3 is 11 residues. Trimming shortened V by 7 bases and J by 7 bases, and 7 bases separated the two germline ends. The CDR3 coding sequence is TGTGCCACCAGCAGACTGAATGAGCAGTTCTTC. As protein: CATSRLNEQFF.

This clonotype was observed at least ten times. The J gene is TRBJ1-6, the V gene TRBV27; D uncertain. The CDR3 contains 15 residues. V was clipped by 5 bases and J by 7 bases, with 15 bases between them. Germline V gene data show CDR1 as MNHEY and CDR2 as SMNVEV (reference sequence). The CDR3 DNA sequence: TGTGCCAGCAGTCTCCGGACGAGCGAGAATTCACCCCTCCACTTT. Translating it yields CASSLRTSENSPLHF.

The chain joins TRBV20-1 to TRBJ2-7, with 9 positions matching TRBD2. V lost 0 bases to trimming and J lost 2 bases; unmatched junction nucleotides: 8. CDR1 and CDR2 (germline): DFQATT, SNEGSKA (reference sequence). CDR3 length: 16 amino acids. The chain's CDR3 is CSARDPAAGGTYEQYF. CDR3 nucleotide sequence: TGCAGTGCTAGAGACCCGGCAGCGGGAGGAACCTACGAGCAGTACTTC.

This clonotype was found many times. The chain carries TRBV20-1 and TRBJ2-4, with TRBD1 identical over 8 bases. The junction had 6 bases not matched to a gene; V was cut back by 5 bases and J by 0 bases. The CDR3 spans 15 residues. Germline V lookup: CDR1 DFQATT, CDR2 SNEGSKA (reference sequence). The CDR3 sequence: CSASTGAKAKNIQYF. The CDR3 bases are TGCAGTGCTTCGACAGGGGCGAAAGCCAAAAACATTCAGTACTTC.

The CDR3 DNA follows: TGCAGCCCCGGAACCGGGACAGGTCCGCTCGAGCAGTACTTC. It encodes CSPGTGTGPLEQYF. The rearrangement links TRBV29-1 to TRBJ2-7, with 8 bases lining up with TRBD1. This CDR3 contains 14 residues. The trim removed 8 bases at V and 6 bases at J, leaving 15 bases unmatched. The germline gives CDR1 SQVTM, CDR2 ANQGSEA.

J is TRBJ1-4 and V is TRBV11-2; possible D gene TRBD1, 6 bases. The CDR3 consists of 16 residues. From germline, CDR1 is SGHAT and CDR2 FQNNGV. Trimming removed 0 bases from V and 7 bases from J, with 15 bases in between. The CDR3 DNA reads as TGTGCCAGCAGCTTAGATTTGGCAGGGGCGGGTGAAAAACTGTTTTTT. Amino acids: CASSLDLAGAGEKLFF.

In this sample, this clonotype turned up many times. The CDR3 DNA sequence: TGTGCCAGCATTGTCGTCGGTAGCGAGCAGTACTTC. Translation: CASIVVGSEQYF. V usage is TRBV2 and J usage is TRBJ2-7; D not certain. From germline, CDR1 is SNHLY and CDR2 FYNNEI. CDR3 length: 12 amino acids. The V gene lost 7 bases and the J gene lost 6 bases, with 13 bases spanning the gap.

This clonotype has just a few counts. V is TRBV18 and J is TRBJ1-5; the match to TRBD1 covers 8 bases. The J segment lost 0 bases and the V segment lost 2 bases, leaving 3 bases of the junction unmatched. Looked up from germline, CDR1 is KGHSH and CDR2 is LQKENI. The CDR3 runs 16 residues. CDR3 nucleotides: TGTGCCAGCTCACCAGGGACAGGCCCTAGCAATCAGCCCCAGCATTTT. It codes for CASSPGTGPSNQPQHF.

CDR3 DNA: TGTGCCACCACTCAGGGGGCCGGTGGAAACACCATATATTTT. Residues: CATTQGAGGNTIYF. The chain couples TRBV10-3 to TRBJ1-3; 8 bases fit TRBD1. Germline V gene lookup returns CDR1 ENHRY and CDR2 SYGVKD. The CDR3 totals 14 residues. Trimming took 10 bases from V and 3 from J; bases not matched to a gene: 8.

A word on this clonotype: A read error may be the cause here, since a much bigger clone is one base away. The chain joins TRBV9 to TRBJ2-1; 12 bases match TRBD2. Germline CDR1 SGDLS, CDR2 YYNGEE. The CDR3 consists of 16 residues. The CDR3 sequence: CASNVGLTSGGNEQFF. The CDR3 DNA is TGTGCCAGCAACGTAGGGTTGACTAGCGGGGGAAATGAGCAGTTCTTC.

The chain has TRBV19 and TRBJ2-1, with 14 bases aligning to TRBD2. The CDR3 runs to 15 residues. The V gene end was trimmed by 3 bases and the J gene end by 6 bases; junction bases not matched to a gene: 1. Germline CDR1 reads LNHDA; CDR2 reads SQIVND (reference sequence). The CDR3 nucleotides are TGTGCCAGTAGTATCGGGACTAGCGGGGGCAATGAGCAGTTCTTC. Residues: CASSIGTSGGNEQFF. The full variable domain, rest sourced from reference TRBV19 and TRBJ2-1, is DGGITQSPKYLFRKEGQNVTLSCEQNLNHDAMYWYRQDPGQGLRLIYYSQIVNDFQKGDIAEGYSVSREKKESFPLTVTSAQKNPTAFYLCASSIGTSGGNEQFFGPGTRLTVL.

As for this clonotype: This sequence may be a read error, since a much larger clone differs from it by one base. This chain connects TRBV6-1 to TRBJ2-3, with 7 nucleotides matching TRBD1. V lost 6 bases, J lost 2 bases, and 2 bases stayed unmatched. The CDR3 consists of 13 residues. The germline V gene encodes CDR1 MNHNS and CDR2 SASEGT. CDR3 nucleotide sequence: TGTGCCAGCAGGACAGGGAACACAGATACGCAGTATTTT. Its translation is CASRTGNTDTQYF.

V is TRBV10-3 and J is TRBJ2-7, with D perhaps TRBD1 (5 bases). The CDR3 has 15 amino acids. V lost 4 bases and J lost 0, with 13 bases in between. Germline CDR1 is ENHRY and CDR2 is SYGVKD. The CDR3 region is CAISGGQASSYEQYF. CDR3 DNA sequence: TGTGCCATCAGTGGAGGACAAGCGAGCTCCTACGAGCAGTACTTC.

Many counts were recorded for this clonotype. The rearrangement links TRBV9 to TRBJ2-7; either TRBD1 or TRBD2 may supply D (5 bases each). CDR1 and CDR2 from the germline V gene are SGDLS and YYNGEE. V was clipped by 0 bases and J by 1 base, with 11 bases between them. The CDR3 has 15 amino acids. In DNA, the CDR3 is TGTGCCAGCAGCGTAGGGGGAGAGGGGTCCTACGAGCAGTACTTC. As protein: CASSVGGEGSYEQYF.

Ten or more counts support this clonotype. The chain couples TRBV20-1 to TRBJ2-3; 7 nucleotides line up with TRBD2. The germline CDR1 and CDR2 sequences are DFQATT and SNEGSKA (reference sequence). CDR3 length: 17 residues. J lost 0 bases, V lost 3 bases, and 12 bases had no gene match. In DNA form, the CDR3 reads TGCAGTGCTAGTCCTCTGGGGCGGGGGACTAGCACAGATACGCAGTATTTT. It yields the protein CSASPLGRGTSTDTQYF.

Ten or more counts support this clonotype. V is TRBV15 and J is TRBJ2-7; tentative D call: TRBD1 (5 bases). Per germline, CDR1 LNHNV and CDR2 YYDKDF (reference sequence). There are 15 residues in the CDR3. V was cut by 0 bases and J by 2 bases, with 11 bases left in between. CDR3 sequence reads: CATSREGVEAYEQYF. Written as DNA, the CDR3 is TGTGCCACCAGCAGAGAAGGGGTCGAAGCCTACGAGCAGTACTTC.

The DNA of the CDR3 is TGTGCCAGCAGCCCCGGCGGAGGGGGGGCATTGGCTTTCTTT. Residues: CASSPGGGGALAFF. The rearrangement uses TRBV3-1 and TRBJ1-1; possibly TRBD1 for D (6 bases). V was pared by 4 bases and J by 11 bases, with 20 bases between. In germline, CDR1 is LGHDT, CDR2 YNNKEL (reference sequence). This CDR3 comprises 14 residues.

This clonotype was counted many times. The rearrangement uses TRBV30 and TRBJ2-7, with 13 bases matching TRBD2. V lost 2 bases to trimming and J lost 3 bases; unmatched junction nucleotides: 7. CDR3 length: 16 amino acids. CDR1 is GTSNPN and CDR2 is SVGIG in the germline V gene (reference sequence). CDR3 nucleotide sequence: TGTGCCTGGAGTCCCGCTAGGACTAGCGGGGGCTACGAGCAGTACTTC. It translates to CAWSPARTSGGYEQYF. Combining the CDR3 with reference TRBV30 and TRBJ2-7 gives the whole variable domain SQTIHQWPATLVQPVGSPLSLECTVEGTSNPNLYWYRQAAGRGLQLLFYSVGIGQISSEVPQNLSASRPQDRQFILSSKKLLLSDSGFYLCAWSPARTSGGYEQYFGPGTRLTVT.

V usage is TRBV20-1 and J usage is TRBJ2-5; D unresolved. The CDR3 has 12 residues. Germline CDR1 DFQATT, CDR2 SNEGSKA (reference sequence). CDR3 amino acids: CSGVGLQETQYF. The CDR3 region has the DNA TGCAGCGGTGTAGGGCTTCAAGAGACCCAGTACTTC.

The rearrangement links TRBV7-9 to TRBJ2-5; TRBD1 might be the D (6 bases). The CDR3 consists of 16 residues. With 5 bases removed from V and 5 bases from J, the gap between germline ends came to 21 bases. Germline lookup yields CDR1 SEHNR and CDR2 FQNEAQ (reference sequence). The DNA of the CDR3 is TGTGCCAGCAGCGGCCGAACCGGGACACAGACCGAGACCCAGTACTTC. Protein product: CASSGRTGTQTETQYF.

The CDR3: CASTALGQRSGANVLTF. For the CDR3, the DNA is TGTGCCAGCACCGCTCTGGGACAGCGCTCTGGGGCCAACGTCCTGACTTTC. The chain employs TRBV7-3 and TRBJ2-6; TRBD1 agrees at 7 bases. CDR3 length: 17 amino acids. CDR1 and CDR2 from the germline V gene are SGHTA and FQGTGA. J gave up 0 bases and V 7 bases, and 9 bases lay outside the gene matches. Drawing the rest from reference TRBV7-3 and TRBJ2-6, the complete variable domain is GAGVSQTPSNKVTEKGKYVELRCDPISGHTALYWYRQSLGQGPEFLIYFQGTGAADDSGLPNDRFFAVRPEGSVSTLKIQRTERGDSAVYLCASTALGQRSGANVLTFGAGSRLTVL.

This clonotype occurred a few times. J is TRBJ1-5 and V is TRBV28; D ambiguous. Germline V CDR1 and CDR2: MDHEN, SYDVKM. The CDR3 extends over 15 amino acids. Trimming stripped 6 bases from V and 2 bases from J, with 14 bases between. The CDR3 DNA follows: TGTGCCAGCAGCCAGGTGGCGCGGGGCAATCAGCCCCAGCATTTT. Translation: CASSQVARGNQPQHF.

This clonotype has just a few counts. The rearrangement links TRBV6-1 to TRBJ1-6; no definite D call. From germline, CDR1 is MNHNS and CDR2 SASEGT. This CDR3 is 14 amino acids long. Trimming took off 6 bases at V and 7 bases at J, with 13 bases between the two ends. The CDR3 reads CASRTTGRNSPLHF. The CDR3 DNA follows: TGTGCCAGCAGAACGACGGGAAGGAATTCACCCCTCCACTTT.

In the case of this clonotype: A much larger clone lies a single base off, so this may be a read error. V usage is TRBV5-1 and J usage is TRBJ1-2, with a tentative D call TRBD1 (6 bases). The CDR3 length is 14 residues. Germline CDR1 reads SGHRS; CDR2 reads YFSETQ. CDR3 protein: CASSSSGGNYSYTF. CDR3 DNA sequence: TGCGCCAGCAGCTCGTCGGGGGGCAACTATAGCTACACCTTC.

The chain employs TRBV7-3 and TRBJ2-2; D could derive from TRBD1 or TRBD2 (5 bases each). Trimming cost V 7 bases and J 5 bases, with 14 bases left between them. This CDR3 has 14 residues. Germline V gives CDR1 SGHTA, CDR2 FQGTGA. In DNA form, the CDR3 reads TGTGCCAGCACCCCGGGGCCCCAGACCGGGGAGCTGTTTTTT. It specifies CASTPGPQTGELFF.